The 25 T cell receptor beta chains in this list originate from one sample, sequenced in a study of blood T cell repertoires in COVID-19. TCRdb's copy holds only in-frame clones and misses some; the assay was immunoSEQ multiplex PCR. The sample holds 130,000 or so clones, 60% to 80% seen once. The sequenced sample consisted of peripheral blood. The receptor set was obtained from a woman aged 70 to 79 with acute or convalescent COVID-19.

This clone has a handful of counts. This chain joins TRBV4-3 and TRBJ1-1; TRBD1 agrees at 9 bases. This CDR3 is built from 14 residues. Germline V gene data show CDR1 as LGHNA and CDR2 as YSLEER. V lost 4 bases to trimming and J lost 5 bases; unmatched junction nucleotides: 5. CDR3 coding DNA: TGCGCCAGCAGCCGAGACAGGGGGAGGACTGAAGCTTTCTTT. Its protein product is CASSRDRGRTEAFF.

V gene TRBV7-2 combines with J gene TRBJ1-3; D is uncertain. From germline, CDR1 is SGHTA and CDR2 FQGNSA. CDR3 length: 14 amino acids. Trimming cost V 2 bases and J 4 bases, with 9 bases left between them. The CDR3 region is CASSLSLLGNTIYF. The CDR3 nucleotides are TGTGCCAGCAGCTTAAGCCTTTTGGGAAACACCATATATTTT.

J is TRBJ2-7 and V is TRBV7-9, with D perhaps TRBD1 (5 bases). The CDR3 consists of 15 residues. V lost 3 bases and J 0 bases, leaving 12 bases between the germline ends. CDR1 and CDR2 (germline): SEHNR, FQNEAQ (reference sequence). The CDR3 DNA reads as TGTGCCAGCAGCTTGGGCAGGACAAACTCCTACGAGCAGTACTTC. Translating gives CASSLGRTNSYEQYF. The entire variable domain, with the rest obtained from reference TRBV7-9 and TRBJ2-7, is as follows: DTGVSQNPRHKITKRGQNVTFRCDPISEHNRLYWYRQTLGQGPEFLTYFQNEAQLEKSRLLSDRFSAERPKGSFSTLEIQRTEQGDSAMYLCASSLGRTNSYEQYFGPGTRLTVT.

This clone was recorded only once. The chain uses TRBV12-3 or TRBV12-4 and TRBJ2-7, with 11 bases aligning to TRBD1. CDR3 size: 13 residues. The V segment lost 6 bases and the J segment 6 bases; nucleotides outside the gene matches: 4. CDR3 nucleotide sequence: TGTGCCAGCAGGGAGGGACAGGGGGGCGAGCAGTACTTC. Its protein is CASREGQGGEQYF.

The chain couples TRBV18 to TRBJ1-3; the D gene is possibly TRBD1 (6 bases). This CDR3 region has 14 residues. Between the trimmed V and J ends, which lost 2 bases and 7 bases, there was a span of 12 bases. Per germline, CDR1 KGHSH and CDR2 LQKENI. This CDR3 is CASSPDTGSNTIYF. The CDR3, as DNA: TGTGCCAGCTCACCAGACACAGGGAGTAACACCATATATTTT.

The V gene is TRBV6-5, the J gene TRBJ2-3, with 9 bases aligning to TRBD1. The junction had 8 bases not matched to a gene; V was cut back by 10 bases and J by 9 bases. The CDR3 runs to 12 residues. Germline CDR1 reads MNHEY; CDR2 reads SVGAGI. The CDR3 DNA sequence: TGTGCCACGGGACAGGGAACTCGGACGCAGTATTTT. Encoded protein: CATGQGTRTQYF.

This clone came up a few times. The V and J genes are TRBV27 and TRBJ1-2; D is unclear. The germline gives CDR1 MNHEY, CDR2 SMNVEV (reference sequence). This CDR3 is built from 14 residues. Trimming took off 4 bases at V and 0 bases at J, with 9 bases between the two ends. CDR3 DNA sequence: TGTGCCAGCAGTTCGGGAGGAGCTAACTATGGCTACACCTTC. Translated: CASSSGGANYGYTF.

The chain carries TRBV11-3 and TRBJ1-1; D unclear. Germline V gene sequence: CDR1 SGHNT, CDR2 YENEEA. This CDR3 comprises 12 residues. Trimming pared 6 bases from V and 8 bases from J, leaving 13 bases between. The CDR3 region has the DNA TGTGCCAGCAGTCGTGGCACAGACGAAGCTTTCTTT. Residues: CASSRGTDEAFF.

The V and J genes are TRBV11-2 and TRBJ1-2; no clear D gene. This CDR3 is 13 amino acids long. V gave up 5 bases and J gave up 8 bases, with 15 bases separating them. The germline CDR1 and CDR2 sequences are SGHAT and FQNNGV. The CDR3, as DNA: TGTGCCAGCAGCACCGACGTCTACGGGGGCTACACCTTC. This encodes CASSTDVYGGYTF.

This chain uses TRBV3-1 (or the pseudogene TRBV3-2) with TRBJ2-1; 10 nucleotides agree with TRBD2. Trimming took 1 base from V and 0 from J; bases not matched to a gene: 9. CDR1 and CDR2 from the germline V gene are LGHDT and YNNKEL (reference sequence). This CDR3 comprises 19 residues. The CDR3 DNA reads TGTGCCAGCAGCCAAGGGCTAGCGGGGGCTCGGAGCTCCTACAATGAGCAGTTCTTC. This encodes CASSQGLAGARSSYNEQFF.

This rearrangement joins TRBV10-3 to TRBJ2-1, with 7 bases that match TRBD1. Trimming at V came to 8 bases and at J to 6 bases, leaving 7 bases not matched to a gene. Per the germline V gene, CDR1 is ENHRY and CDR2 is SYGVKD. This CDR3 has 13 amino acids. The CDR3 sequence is CAILGAGGNEQFF. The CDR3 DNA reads TGTGCCATCTTGGGCGCAGGGGGCAATGAGCAGTTCTTC.

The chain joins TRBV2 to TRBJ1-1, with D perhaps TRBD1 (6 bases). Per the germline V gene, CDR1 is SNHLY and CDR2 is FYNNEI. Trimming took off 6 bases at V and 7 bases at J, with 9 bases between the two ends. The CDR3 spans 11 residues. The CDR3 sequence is CASRQQGEAFF. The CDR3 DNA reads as TGTGCCAGCAGACAACAGGGTGAAGCTTTCTTT.

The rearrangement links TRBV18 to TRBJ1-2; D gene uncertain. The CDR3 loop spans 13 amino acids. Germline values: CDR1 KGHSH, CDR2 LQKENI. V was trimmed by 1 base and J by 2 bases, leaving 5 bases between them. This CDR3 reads CASSPLQNYGYTF. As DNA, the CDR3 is TGTGCCAGCTCACCACTGCAGAACTATGGCTACACCTTC.

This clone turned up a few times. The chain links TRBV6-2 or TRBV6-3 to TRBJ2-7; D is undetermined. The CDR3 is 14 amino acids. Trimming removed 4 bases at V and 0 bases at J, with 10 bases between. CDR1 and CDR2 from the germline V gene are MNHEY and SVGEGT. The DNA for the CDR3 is TGTGCCAGCAGTTCGGTCAGGCCCTCCTACGAGCAGTACTTC. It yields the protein CASSSVRPSYEQYF.

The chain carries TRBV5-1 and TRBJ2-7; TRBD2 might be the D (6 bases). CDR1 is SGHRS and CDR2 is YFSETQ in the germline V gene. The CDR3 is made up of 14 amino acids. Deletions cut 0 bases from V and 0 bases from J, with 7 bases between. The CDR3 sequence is CASSLAGSSYEQYF. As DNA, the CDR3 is TGCGCCAGCAGCTTGGCCGGGAGCTCCTACGAGCAGTACTTC.

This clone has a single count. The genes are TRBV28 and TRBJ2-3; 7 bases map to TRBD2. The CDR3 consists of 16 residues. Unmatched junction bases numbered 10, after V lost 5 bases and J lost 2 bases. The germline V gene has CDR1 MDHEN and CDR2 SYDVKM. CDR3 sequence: CASSLASLAATDTQYF. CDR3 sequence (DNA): TGTGCCAGCAGTCTAGCGTCTCTAGCGGCCACAGATACGCAGTATTTT.

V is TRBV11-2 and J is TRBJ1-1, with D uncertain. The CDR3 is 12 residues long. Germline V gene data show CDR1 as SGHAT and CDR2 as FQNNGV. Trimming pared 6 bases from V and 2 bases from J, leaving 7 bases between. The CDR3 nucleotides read TGTGCCAGCAGGAGGATAAACACTGAAGCTTTCTTT. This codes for CASRRINTEAFF.

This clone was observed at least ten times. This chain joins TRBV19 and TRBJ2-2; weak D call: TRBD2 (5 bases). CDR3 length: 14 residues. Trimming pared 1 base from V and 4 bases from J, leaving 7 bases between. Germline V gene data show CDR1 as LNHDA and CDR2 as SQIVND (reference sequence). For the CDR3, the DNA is TGTGCCAGTAGTATAGTTAGCGTCACCGGGGAGCTGTTTTTT. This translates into CASSIVSVTGELFF.

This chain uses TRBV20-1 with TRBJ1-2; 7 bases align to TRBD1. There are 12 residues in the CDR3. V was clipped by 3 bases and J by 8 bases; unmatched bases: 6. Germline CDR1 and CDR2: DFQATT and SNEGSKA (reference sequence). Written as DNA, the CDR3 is TGCAGTGCTAGTGAACAGGGGTTCGGCTACACCTTC. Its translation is CSASEQGFGYTF.

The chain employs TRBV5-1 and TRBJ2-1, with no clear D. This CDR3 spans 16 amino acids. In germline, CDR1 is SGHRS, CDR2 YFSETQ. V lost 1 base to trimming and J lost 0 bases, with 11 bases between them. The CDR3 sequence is CASSLYGGSSYNEQFF. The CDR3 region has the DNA TGCGCCAGCAGCTTGTATGGCGGTTCCTCCTACAATGAGCAGTTCTTC.

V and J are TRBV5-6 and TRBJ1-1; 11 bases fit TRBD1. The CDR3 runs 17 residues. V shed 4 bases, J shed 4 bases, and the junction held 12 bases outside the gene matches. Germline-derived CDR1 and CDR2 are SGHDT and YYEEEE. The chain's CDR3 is CASSRKGTGGLGTEAFF. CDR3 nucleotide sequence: TGTGCCAGCAGCCGCAAAGGGACAGGGGGATTAGGCACTGAAGCTTTCTTT.

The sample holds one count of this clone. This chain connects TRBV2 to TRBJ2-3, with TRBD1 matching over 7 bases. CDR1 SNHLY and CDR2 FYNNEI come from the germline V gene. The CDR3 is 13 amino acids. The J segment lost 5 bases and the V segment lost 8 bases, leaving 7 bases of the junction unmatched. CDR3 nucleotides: TGTGCCAGCGGTGGGCAGGGGGTAGATACGCAGTATTTT. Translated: CASGGQGVDTQYF.

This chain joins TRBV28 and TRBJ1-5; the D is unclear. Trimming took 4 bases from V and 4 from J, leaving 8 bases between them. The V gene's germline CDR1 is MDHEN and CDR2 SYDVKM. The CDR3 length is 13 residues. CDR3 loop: CASSWESNQPQHF. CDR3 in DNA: TGTGCCAGCAGTTGGGAGTCAAATCAGCCCCAGCATTTT.

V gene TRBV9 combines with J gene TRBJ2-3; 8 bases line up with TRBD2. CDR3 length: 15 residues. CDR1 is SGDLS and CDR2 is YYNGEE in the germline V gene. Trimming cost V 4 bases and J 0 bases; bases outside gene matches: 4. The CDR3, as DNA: TGTGCCAGCAGCCAGATAGCGGGGAGCACAGATACGCAGTATTTT. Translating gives CASSQIAGSTDTQYF.

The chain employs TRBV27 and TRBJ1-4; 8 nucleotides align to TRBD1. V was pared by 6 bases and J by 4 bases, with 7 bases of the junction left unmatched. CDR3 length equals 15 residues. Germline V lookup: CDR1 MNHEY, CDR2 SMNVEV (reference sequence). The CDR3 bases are TGTGCCAGCAGGGAGCCGGGACAGGATAATGAAAAACTGTTTTTT. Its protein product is CASREPGQDNEKLFF. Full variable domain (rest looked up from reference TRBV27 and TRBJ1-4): EAQVTQNPRYLITVTGKKLTVTCSQNMNHEYMSWYRQDPGLGLRQIYYSMNVEVTDKGDVPEGYKVSRKEKRNFPLILESPSPNQTSLYFCASREPGQDNEKLFFGSGTQLSVL.